The clone carrying this T cell receptor beta chain showed up just a few times. Its antigen remains unidentified. Reverse transcribing all isolated RNA meant expressed TCRB transcripts were sequenced. Measured with immunoSEQ multiplex PCR; TCRdb has only the in-frame clones, and not every one. This table has more than 550,000 clones, about an eighth appearing once. The data are from a study of beta chain features in type 1 diabetes. Study-wide findings and caveats: Reads derived from cDNA could over-represent cells showing high TCR expression. All four CD4+ subsets from Type 1 diabetes patients carried moderately but significantly shorter TCRB CDR3s.

V was pared by 5 bases and J by 7 bases, with 6 bases between. The CDR3 is 11 amino acids. Germline CDR1 MNHEY, CDR2 SVGAGI. The chain has TRBV6-5 and TRBJ2-1; a weak D match, TRBD1 (5 bases). The TCR originated in a man aged 18 to 29 with type 1 diabetes. Material: naive CD4+ T cells from blood. The CDR3 loop is CASSRTNEQFF. Written as DNA, the CDR3 is TGTGCCAGCAGTCGGACAAATGAGCAGTTCTTC.